Following are 18 T cell receptor beta chains from one sample sequenced in a study of human T cells and chemical hapten exposure (dated by TCRdb to the early 2020s). This sample's time point label indicates: patch test 1, 2 weeks after DPC sensitization. Explained via the paper, the treatment or condition label denotes: therapeutic diphenylcyclopropenone sensitization with weekly scalp DPC. Library construction relied on RACE. The instrument was a NextSeq 500. The public reads were run again by TCRdb, first through fastp at Q25 and then through MiXCR, and only productive beta chains were kept. CDR3 protein duplicates are merged, each entry listing the most common genes and DNA. In all, the sample holds about 99,000 distinct CDR3 sequences, and around 12% of those were seen once. The ten biggest clones cover around 2.2% of the sample. The specimen comprised whole blood, sampled in connection with sensitization to the hapten diphenylcyclopropenone (DPC). These receptor sequences come from a woman between 35 and 50 years old with alopecia areata. Some clones in this sample may be carry-over from other donors' samples.

The chain joins TRBV5-1 to TRBJ2-3; 9 nucleotides line up with TRBD2. J was trimmed by 4 bases and V by 2 bases; bases with no gene match: 2. CDR1 and CDR2 (germline): SGHRS, YFSETQ. This CDR3 has 14 amino acids. CDR3 sequence (DNA): TGCGCCAGCAGCTTTCTAGCGGGGTCAGATACGCAGTATTTT. It is translated as CASSFLAGSDTQYF.

This clonotype was picked up many times. This chain connects TRBV7-8 to TRBJ2-1; TRBD2 matches at 8 bases. The CDR3 extends over 20 amino acids. V lost 5 bases, J lost 0 bases, and 18 bases stayed unmatched. The V gene's germline CDR1 is SGHVS and CDR2 FQNEAQ. In nucleotides, the CDR3 is TGTGCCAGCAGCACCGGACTAGCTGGATACTCTCCGACCTCCTACAATGAGCAGTTCTTC. It is translated as CASSTGLAGYSPTSYNEQFF.

In its sample, this clonotype was seen a few times. The chain has TRBV20-1 and TRBJ2-3, with TRBD2 matching over 9 bases. This CDR3 spans 16 amino acids. Germline CDR1 reads DFQATT; CDR2 reads SNEGSKA (reference sequence). Losses at the gene ends were 3 bases for V and 1 base for J; bases not matched to a gene: 8. Here the CDR3 DNA reads TGCAGTGCTAGTCCCTTAGCGGGAGCCGGCACAGATACGCAGTATTTT. It is translated as CSASPLAGAGTDTQYF.

This clonotype turned up a few times. The chain combines TRBV12-3 or TRBV12-4 with TRBJ2-4, with TRBD1 as a possible D gene (6 bases). Trimming shortened V by 6 bases and J by 0 bases, and 9 bases separated the two germline ends. The length of the CDR3 is 14 residues. CDR3 sequence: CASSPGVAKNIQYF. CDR3 in DNA: TGTGCCAGCAGCCCAGGGGTAGCCAAAAACATTCAGTACTTC.

In its sample, this clonotype was seen a few times. J is TRBJ2-2 and V is TRBV7-8; 7 bases fit TRBD2. This CDR3 region has 14 residues. Germline CDR1 reads SGHVS; CDR2 reads FQNEAQ. Trimming cost V 7 bases and J 4 bases; bases outside gene matches: 6. DNA for the CDR3: TGTGCCAGCACCCTGGCGGGAGTCACCGGGGAGCTGTTTTTT. It translates to CASTLAGVTGELFF.

This clonotype was recorded a few times. The chain is built from TRBV30 and TRBJ2-7, with 12 positions matching TRBD1. The V segment lost 3 bases and the J segment 6 bases; nucleotides outside the gene matches: 6. The CDR3 is 14 residues long. Per germline, CDR1 GTSNPN and CDR2 SVGIG (reference sequence). The DNA of the CDR3 is TGTGCCTGGAGCCCGGGACAGGGGGCTGGCGAGCAGTACTTC. This encodes CAWSPGQGAGEQYF.

This clonotype was detected only a few times. The chain joins TRBV9 to TRBJ1-1, with D uncertain. Looked up from germline, CDR1 is SGDLS and CDR2 is YYNGEE. CDR3 length: 13 residues. V lost 1 base and J 1 base, leaving 5 bases between the germline ends. Here the CDR3 DNA reads TGTGCCAGCAGCGTACATTGGAACACTGAAGCTTTCTTT. Residues: CASSVHWNTEAFF.

V usage is TRBV4-3 and J usage is TRBJ1-5; D is possibly TRBD1 (6 bases). Germline V gene sequence: CDR1 LGHNA, CDR2 YSLEER. CDR3 size: 17 residues. Trimming stripped 3 bases from V and 6 bases from J, with 21 bases between. The CDR3 sequence: CASSQEPLGGLSQPQHF. In DNA, the CDR3 is TGCGCCAGCAGCCAGGAGCCCTTGGGGGGCTTAAGTCAGCCCCAGCATTTT.

V gene TRBV29-1 combines with J gene TRBJ2-7; D not resolved. This CDR3 spans 13 amino acids. V was pared by 4 bases and J by 4 bases, with 14 bases between. Germline CDR1 and CDR2: SQVTM and ANQGSEA. Here the CDR3 reads CSVGTAGRYEQYF. As DNA, the CDR3 is TGCAGCGTTGGGACGGCCGGCAGGTACGAGCAGTACTTC.

This clonotype was recorded at least ten times. This sequence joins TRBV28 and TRBJ2-1; D unclear. Trimming removed 3 bases from V and 1 base from J, with 10 bases in between. Germline lookup yields CDR1 MDHEN and CDR2 SYDVKM. The CDR3 covers 15 residues. CDR3 coding DNA: TGTGCCAGCAGTTTTATTTCAAATTCCTACAATGAGCAGTTCTTC. Translation gives CASSFISNSYNEQFF.

J is TRBJ2-3 and V is TRBV7-2; 8 bases line up with TRBD2. Germline loops: CDR1 SGHTA, CDR2 FQGNSA. The CDR3 runs to 16 residues. CDR3 nucleotide sequence: TGTTCCACCGCCCCTCTGCTACTAGCGGGCACAGATACGCAGTATTTT. It is translated as CSTAPLLLAGTDTQYF.

This clonotype was counted a few times. The V and J genes are TRBV24-1 and TRBJ2-2; D may match TRBD1 or TRBD2 (5 bases each). Trimming took off 12 bases at V and 0 bases at J, with 13 bases between the two ends. This CDR3 comprises 14 residues. Germline assignment: CDR1 KGHDR and CDR2 SFDVKD. In DNA form, the CDR3 reads TGTGCCTCCGAAGGGACCGCGAACACCGGGGAGCTGTTTTTT. Translated: CASEGTANTGELFF.

The V and J genes are TRBV7-3 and TRBJ2-1; the D is unclear. V was trimmed by 3 bases and J by 7 bases, leaving 13 bases between them. Germline V lookup: CDR1 SGHTA, CDR2 FQGTGA. The CDR3 sequence is 14 residues long. Written as DNA, the CDR3 is TGTGCCAGCAGCTTGGGTCCGCCCTGGAATGAGCAGTTCTTC. It translates to CASSLGPPWNEQFF.

This clonotype has only a few counts. This chain links TRBV6-6 with TRBJ1-4, with TRBD1 matching 7 bases. Germline V lookup: CDR1 MNHNY, CDR2 SVGAGI (reference sequence). The CDR3 spans 13 residues. V gave up 5 bases and J gave up 6 bases; unmatched junction bases: 3. CDR3 protein: CASSNGQDEKLFF. The CDR3 DNA is TGTGCCAGCAGTAACGGACAGGATGAAAAACTGTTTTTT.

J is TRBJ2-3 and V is TRBV7-2, with D unclear. The V gene's germline CDR1 is SGHTA and CDR2 FQGNSA. This CDR3 is 13 amino acids long. Trimming removed 0 bases from V and 6 bases from J, with 7 bases in between. The CDR3 reads CASSLAKADTQYF. CDR3 bases: TGTGCCAGCAGCTTAGCTAAAGCGGATACGCAGTATTTT.

The chain couples TRBV7-9 to TRBJ1-2; no clear D gene. CDR3 length: 10 residues. CDR1 is SEHNR and CDR2 is FQNEAQ in the germline V gene (reference sequence). Trimming took 6 bases from V and 8 from J, leaving 7 bases between them. The CDR3 region has the DNA TGTGCCAGCAGTTCATTGGGCTACACCTTC. Translation: CASSSLGYTF.

This clonotype occurred a few times. This rearrangement joins TRBV29-1 to TRBJ2-7, with 11 positions matching TRBD1. This CDR3 is built from 13 residues. Losses at the gene ends were 6 bases for V and 3 bases for J; bases not matched to a gene: 4. Germline V gene lookup returns CDR1 SQVTM and CDR2 ANQGSEA. The CDR3 DNA sequence: TGCAGCGTCAAGGGACAGGGGGGCTACGAGCAGTACTTC. This translates into CSVKGQGGYEQYF.

This clonotype was detected only a few times. This rearrangement joins TRBV5-1 to TRBJ2-1; TRBD1 might be the D (6 bases). From germline, CDR1 is SGHRS and CDR2 YFSETQ. With 4 bases removed from V and 7 bases from J, the gap between germline ends came to 21 bases. The CDR3 covers 16 residues. The CDR3 DNA reads as TGCGCCAGCAGCCATCCCTCCGGACAGACGACTAATGAGCAGTTCTTC. This gives the protein CASSHPSGQTTNEQFF.